This T cell receptor (beta chain) was captured by sequencing in a study of cytomegalovirus exposure and HLA in healthy donors. The CDR3 runs to 16 residues. After removal of 7 bases from V and 6 bases from J, the junction contained 14 bases not matched to a gene. CDR1 KGHSH and CDR2 LQKENI come from the germline V gene. Assay used: immunoSEQ multiplex PCR; TCRdb lists only in-frame clones, some missing. The table records a few hundred thousand clones, 70% to 90% of them present only once. The chain links TRBV18 to TRBJ2-1, with 8 bases fitting TRBD2. This sequence was found in a woman younger than 35 in good health and CMV-seronegative. Sequencing was performed on PBMCs. CDR3 residues: CASFSPGTRRGNEQFF. The CDR3 nucleotides are TGTGCCAGCTTTTCACCGGGGACTAGAAGGGGCAATGAGCAGTTCTTC.